The sequence of this TCR beta chain was determined in a study of cytomegalovirus exposure and HLA in healthy donors. V lost 6 bases and J lost 5, with 22 bases in between. This CDR3 is 16 amino acids long. From germline, CDR1 is MDHEN and CDR2 SYDVKM. Study-wide points: A further, later analysis showed that HLA-associated TCR beta chains (compared with equally common others) were more clonally expanded. V segments that were indistinguishable, TRBV6-2 and TRBV6-3 among them, were omitted from analysis. A highly shared variant cluster was judged a likely technical artifact.

When sampled, the donors appeared nominally healthy, though they likely had unrecorded immune exposures. Comments on this clone: The antigen is undetermined.

The PCR contained 60 Vbeta and 13 Jbeta primers. The repertoire was sequenced with immunoSEQ multiplex PCR; TCRdb's copy has only in-frame clones and lacks some. The sample has some 130,000 clones; 70% to 80% are singletons. This sequence originates from a middle-aged man in good health and CMV-seropositive. The chain is built from TRBV28 and TRBJ2-5; TRBD2 is a possible D gene (6 bases). The sequenced sample consisted of PBMCs. This chain's CDR3 is CASSPTSISRGETQYF. CDR3 DNA sequence: TGTGCCAGCAGCCCCACCTCGATCTCCCGGGGGGAGACCCAGTACTTC. Full variable domain (outside the CDR3, taken from reference TRBV28 and TRBJ2-5): DVKVTQSSRYLVKRTGEKVFLECVQDMDHENMFWYRQDPGLGLRLIYFSYDVKMKEKGDIPEGYSVSREKKERFSLILESASTNQTSMYLCASSPTSISRGETQYFGPGTRLLVL.